This is a list of T cell receptor beta chains from one sample in a study of blood T cell repertoires in COVID-19. This table comes from immunoSEQ multiplex PCR, and its TCRdb copy is limited to in-frame clones, with some not included. The sample lists 140,000 or so clones; 65% to 85% were seen once. Material: peripheral blood. These receptors were obtained from a woman aged 50 to 60 with acute or convalescent COVID-19. Both conserved end residues are part of each CDR3. The D gene is left open where the match is weak.

d_call	j_call	v_call	cdr3_aa	cdr3_nt
.	TRBJ2-7	TRBV6-6	CASSFPGSYEQYF	TGTGCCAGCAGCTTCCCAGGGTCCTACGAGCAGTACTTC
.	TRBJ1-4	TRBV6-5	CASSPLSVNEKLFF	TGTGCCAGCAGTCCCCTTAGTGTTAATGAAAAACTGTTTTTT
.	TRBJ1-5	TRBV7-2	CASSLGAGLYSNQPQHF	TGTGCCAGCAGCTTAGGGGCAGGCCTCTATAGCAATCAGCCCCAGCATTTT
TRBD1	TRBJ1-1	TRBV4-3	CASSQAIRTGELNTEAFF	TGCGCCAGCAGCCAGGCTATACGGACAGGGGAGTTGAACACTGAAGCTTTCTTT
.	TRBJ1-2	TRBV9	CASPGGGYTF	TGTGCCAGCCCCGGGGGTGGCTACACCTTC
.	TRBJ1-2	TRBV6-6	CASSPGATYGYTF	TGTGCCAGCAGCCCCGGTGCTACCTATGGCTACACCTTC
.	TRBJ2-2	TRBV6-5	CASSYSPGSGIGELFF	TGTGCCAGCAGTTACTCCCCCGGGTCCGGGATCGGGGAGCTGTTTTTT
TRBD2	TRBJ2-7	TRBV3-1/TRBV3-2	CASSQDSSGEAYEQYF	TGTGCCAGCAGCCAAGATAGCAGCGGGGAGGCCTACGAGCAGTACTTC
TRBD2	TRBJ2-1	TRBV3-1/TRBV3-2	CASSQEVGTSGRTYNEQFF	TGTGCCAGCAGCCAAGAGGTAGGGACTAGCGGCCGGACCTACAATGAGCAGTTCTTC
.	TRBJ1-3	TRBV5-1	CASSLGHGGNTIYF	TGCGCCAGCAGCTTGGGGCACGGGGGAAACACCATATATTTT
TRBD1	TRBJ2-3	TRBV7-3	CASSRQGESDTQYF	TGTGCCAGCAGCAGACAGGGCGAGTCAGATACGCAGTATTTT
TRBD1	TRBJ2-3	TRBV7-9	CASRRTGVADTQYF	TGTGCCAGCAGGCGGACAGGGGTGGCAGATACGCAGTATTTT
.	TRBJ1-2	TRBV7-8	CASSLAAGAGYTF	TGTGCCAGCAGCTTAGCAGCGGGGGCTGGCTACACCTTC
.	TRBJ2-7	TRBV6-5	CASSYGRTGAYEQYF	TGTGCCAGCAGTTATGGCCGGACGGGAGCCTACGAGCAGTACTTC
.	TRBJ2-1	TRBV11-2	CASSLAGHEQFF	TGTGCCAGCAGCTTAGCGGGTCATGAGCAGTTCTTC